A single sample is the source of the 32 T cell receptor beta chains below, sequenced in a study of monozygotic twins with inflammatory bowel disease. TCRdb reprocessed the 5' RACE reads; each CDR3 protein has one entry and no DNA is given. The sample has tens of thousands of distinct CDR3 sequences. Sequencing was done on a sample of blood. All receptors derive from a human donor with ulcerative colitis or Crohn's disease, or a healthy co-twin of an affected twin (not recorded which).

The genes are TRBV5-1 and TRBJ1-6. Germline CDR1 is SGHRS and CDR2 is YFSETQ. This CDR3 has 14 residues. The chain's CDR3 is CASSMVVGNSPLHF. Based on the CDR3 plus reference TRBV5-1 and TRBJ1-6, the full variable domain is KAGVTQTPRYLIKTRGQQVTLSCSPISGHRSVSWYQQTPGQGLQFLFEYFSETQRNKGNFPGRFSGRQFSNSRSEMNVSTLELGDSALYLCASSMVVGNSPLHFGNGTRLTVT.

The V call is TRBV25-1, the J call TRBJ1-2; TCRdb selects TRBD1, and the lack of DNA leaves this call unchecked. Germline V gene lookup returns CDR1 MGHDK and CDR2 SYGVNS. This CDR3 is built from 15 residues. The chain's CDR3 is CASSGLRTGLYSYTF.

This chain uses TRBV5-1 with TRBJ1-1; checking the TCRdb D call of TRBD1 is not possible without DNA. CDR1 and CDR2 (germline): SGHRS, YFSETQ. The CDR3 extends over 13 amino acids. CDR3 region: CASSLLQGPEAFF. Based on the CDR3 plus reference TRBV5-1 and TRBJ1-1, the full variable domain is KAGVTQTPRYLIKTRGQQVTLSCSPISGHRSVSWYQQTPGQGLQFLFEYFSETQRNKGNFPGRFSGRQFSNSRSEMNVSTLELGDSALYLCASSLLQGPEAFFGQGTRLTVV.

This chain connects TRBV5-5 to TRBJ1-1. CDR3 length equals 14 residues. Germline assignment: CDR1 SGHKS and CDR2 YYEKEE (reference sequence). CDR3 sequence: CASSLSGSSTEAFF.

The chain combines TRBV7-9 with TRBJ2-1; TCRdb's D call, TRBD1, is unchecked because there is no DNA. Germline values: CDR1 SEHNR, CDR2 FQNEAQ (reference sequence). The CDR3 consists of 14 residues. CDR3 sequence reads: CASSLVGGYNEQFF.

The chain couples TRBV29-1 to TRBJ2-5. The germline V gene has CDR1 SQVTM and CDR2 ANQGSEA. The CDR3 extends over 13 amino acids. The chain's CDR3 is CSVEKDVQETQYF.

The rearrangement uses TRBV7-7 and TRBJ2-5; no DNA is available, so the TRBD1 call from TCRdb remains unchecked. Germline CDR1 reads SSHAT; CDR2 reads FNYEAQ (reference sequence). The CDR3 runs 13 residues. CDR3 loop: CASSFQGWETQYF.

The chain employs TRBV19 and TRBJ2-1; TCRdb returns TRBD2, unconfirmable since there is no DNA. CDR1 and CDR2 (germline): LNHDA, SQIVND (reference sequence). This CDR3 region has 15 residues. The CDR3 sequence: CASSATSGGLNEQFF.

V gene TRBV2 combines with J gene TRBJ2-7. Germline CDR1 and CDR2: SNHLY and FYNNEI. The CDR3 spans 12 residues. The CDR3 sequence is CASRDGESGQYF. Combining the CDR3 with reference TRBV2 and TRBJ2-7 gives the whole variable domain EPEVTQTPSHQVTQMGQEVILRCVPISNHLYFYWYRQILGQKVEFLVSFYNNEISEKSEIFDDQFSVERPDGSNFTLKIRSTKLEDSAMYFCASRDGESGQYFGPGTRLTVT.

CDR3 in amino acids: CATSRTGGEKLFF. The V gene is TRBV15, the J gene TRBJ1-4; TCRdb returns TRBD1, unconfirmable since there is no DNA. Germline CDR1 LNHNV, CDR2 YYDKDF (reference sequence). This CDR3 comprises 13 residues.

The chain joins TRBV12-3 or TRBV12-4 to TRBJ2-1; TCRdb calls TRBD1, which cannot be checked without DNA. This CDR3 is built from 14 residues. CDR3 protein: CASSFGQGYNEQFF.

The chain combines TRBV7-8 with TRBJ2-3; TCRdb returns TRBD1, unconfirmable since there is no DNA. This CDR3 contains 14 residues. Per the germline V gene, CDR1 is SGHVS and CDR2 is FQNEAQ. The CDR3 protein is CASSDPGGGYTQYF.

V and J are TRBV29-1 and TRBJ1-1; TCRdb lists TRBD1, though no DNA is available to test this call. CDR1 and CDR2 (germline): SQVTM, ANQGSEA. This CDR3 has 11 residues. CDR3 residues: CSVAGHTEAFF.

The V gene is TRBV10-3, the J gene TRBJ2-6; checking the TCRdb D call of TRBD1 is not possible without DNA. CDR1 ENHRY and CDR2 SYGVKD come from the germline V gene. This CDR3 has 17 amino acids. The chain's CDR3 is CAISESSGVAGANVLTF.

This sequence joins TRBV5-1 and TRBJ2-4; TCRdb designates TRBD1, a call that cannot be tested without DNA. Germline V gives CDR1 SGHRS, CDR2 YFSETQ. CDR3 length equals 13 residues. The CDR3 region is CASKFEGENIQYF.

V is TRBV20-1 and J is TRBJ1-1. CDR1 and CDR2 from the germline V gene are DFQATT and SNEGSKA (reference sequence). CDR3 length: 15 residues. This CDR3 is CSAQTAAGANTEAFF.

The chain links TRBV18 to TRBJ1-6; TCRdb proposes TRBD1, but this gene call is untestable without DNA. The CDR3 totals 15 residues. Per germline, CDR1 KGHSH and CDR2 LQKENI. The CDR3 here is CASSPTGQVNSPLYF.

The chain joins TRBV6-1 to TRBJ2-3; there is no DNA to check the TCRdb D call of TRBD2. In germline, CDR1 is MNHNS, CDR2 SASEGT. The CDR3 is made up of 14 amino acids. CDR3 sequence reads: CASSLSGVTDTQYF.

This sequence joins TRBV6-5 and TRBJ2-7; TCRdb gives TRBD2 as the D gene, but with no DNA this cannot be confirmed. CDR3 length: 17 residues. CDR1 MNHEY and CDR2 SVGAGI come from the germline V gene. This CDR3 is CASSYFGTSGGSYEQYF.

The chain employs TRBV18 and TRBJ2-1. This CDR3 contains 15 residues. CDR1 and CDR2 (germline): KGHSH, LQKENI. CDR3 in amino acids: CASSPRTESYNEQFF.

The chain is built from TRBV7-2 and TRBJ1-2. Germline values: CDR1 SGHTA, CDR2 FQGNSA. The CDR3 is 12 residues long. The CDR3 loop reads CASSPRTVGYTF.

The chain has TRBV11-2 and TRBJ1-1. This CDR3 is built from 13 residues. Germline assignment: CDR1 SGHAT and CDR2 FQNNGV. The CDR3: CASSLFTGTEAFF.

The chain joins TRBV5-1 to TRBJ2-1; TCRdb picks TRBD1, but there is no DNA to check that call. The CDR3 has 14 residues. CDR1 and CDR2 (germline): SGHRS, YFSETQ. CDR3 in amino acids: CASSRSTGLNEQFF.

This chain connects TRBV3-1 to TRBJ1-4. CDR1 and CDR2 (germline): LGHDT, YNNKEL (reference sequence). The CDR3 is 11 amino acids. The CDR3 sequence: CASSPNEKLFF.

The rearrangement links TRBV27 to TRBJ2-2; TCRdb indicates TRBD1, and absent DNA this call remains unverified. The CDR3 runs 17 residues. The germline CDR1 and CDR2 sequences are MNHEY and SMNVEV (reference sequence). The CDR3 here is CASTVKRPGGITGELFF.

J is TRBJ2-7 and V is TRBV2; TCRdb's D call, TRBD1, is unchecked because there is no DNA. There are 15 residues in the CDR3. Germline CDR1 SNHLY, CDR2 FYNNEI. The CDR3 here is CASSERQGTRYEQYF.

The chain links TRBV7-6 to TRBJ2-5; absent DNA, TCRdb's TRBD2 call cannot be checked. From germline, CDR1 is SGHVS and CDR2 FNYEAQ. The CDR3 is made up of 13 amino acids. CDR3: CATQRGDQETQYF.

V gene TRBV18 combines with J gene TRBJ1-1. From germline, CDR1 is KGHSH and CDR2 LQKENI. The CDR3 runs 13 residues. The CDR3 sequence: CASSRGQNTEAFF.

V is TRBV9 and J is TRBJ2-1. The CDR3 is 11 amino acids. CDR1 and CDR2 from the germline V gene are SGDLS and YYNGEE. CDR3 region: CASSSLNEQFF.

The CDR3 spells CASRVRERRNQPQHF. The V call is TRBV5-6, the J call TRBJ1-5. The CDR3 sequence is 15 residues long. Per the germline V gene, CDR1 is SGHDT and CDR2 is YYEEEE. The full variable domain, its missing parts supplied by reference TRBV5-6 and TRBJ1-5, is DAGVTQSPTHLIKTRGQQVTLRCSPKSGHDTVSWYQQALGQGPQFIFQYYEEEERQRGNFPDRFSGHQFPNYSSELNVNALLLGDSALYLCASRVRERRNQPQHFGDGTRLSIL.

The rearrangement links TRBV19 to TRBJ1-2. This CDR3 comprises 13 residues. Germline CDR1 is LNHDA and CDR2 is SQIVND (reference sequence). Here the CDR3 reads CASTPQANYGYTF.

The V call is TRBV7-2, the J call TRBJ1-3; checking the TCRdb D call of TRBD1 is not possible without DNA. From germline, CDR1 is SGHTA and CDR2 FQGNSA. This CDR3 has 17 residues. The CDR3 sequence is CASSSKGQGSSGNTIYF.